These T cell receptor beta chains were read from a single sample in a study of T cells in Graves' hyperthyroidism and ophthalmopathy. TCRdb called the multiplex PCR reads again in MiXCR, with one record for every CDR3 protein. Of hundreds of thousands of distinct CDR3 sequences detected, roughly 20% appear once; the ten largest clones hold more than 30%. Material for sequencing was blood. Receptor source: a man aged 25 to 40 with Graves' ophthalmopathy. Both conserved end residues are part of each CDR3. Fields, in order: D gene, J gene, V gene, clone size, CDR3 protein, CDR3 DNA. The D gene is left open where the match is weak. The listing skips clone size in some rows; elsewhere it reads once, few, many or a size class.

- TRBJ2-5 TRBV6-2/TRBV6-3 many CASSTSGSQETQYF TGTGCCAGCAGTACCTCTGGCAGCCAAGAGACCCAGTACTTC
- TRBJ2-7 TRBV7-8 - CASTFRVSSYEQYF TGTGCCAGCACTTTCAGGGTGAGCTCCTACGAGCAGTACTTC
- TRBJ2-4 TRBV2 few CASRSDDTNIQYF TGTGCCAGCAGGTCCGATGACACAAACATTCAGTACTTC
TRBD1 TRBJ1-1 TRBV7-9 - CASGPGQGVGNTEAFF TGTGCCAGCGGACCGGGACAGGGTGTGGGGAACACTGAAGCTTTCTTT
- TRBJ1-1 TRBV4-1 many CASSHVENTEAFF TGCGCCAGCAGCCATGTAGAGAACACTGAAGCTTTCTTT
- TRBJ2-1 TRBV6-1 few CASSEMPANNEQFF TGTGCCAGCAGTGAAATGCCCGCCAACAATGAGCAGTTCTTC
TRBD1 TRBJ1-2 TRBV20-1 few CSARDSTGSKGYGYTF TGCAGTGCTAGAGATTCGACAGGGAGTAAGGGGTATGGCTACACCTTC
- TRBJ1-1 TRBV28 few CASRTGPLEAFF TGTGCCAGCCGTACAGGGCCCCTTGAAGCTTTCTTT
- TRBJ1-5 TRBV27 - CASSHRPNQPQHF TGTGCCAGCAGTCACCGACCTAATCAGCCCCAGCATTTT
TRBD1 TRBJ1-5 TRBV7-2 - CASSHPQGDQPQHF TGTGCCAGCAGCCACCCCCAGGGGGATCAGCCCCAGCATTTT
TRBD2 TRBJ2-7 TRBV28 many CASSFPGRSYEQYF TGTGCCAGCAGCTTCCCCGGGAGGTCCTACGAGCAGTACTTC
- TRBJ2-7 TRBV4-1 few CASSLAAAGPAREQYF TGCGCCAGCAGCCTAGCTGCCGCGGGCCCGGCTCGCGAGCAGTACTTC
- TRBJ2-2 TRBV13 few CASSPPTRSGELFF TGTGCCAGCAGCCCACCGACTAGATCTGGGGAGCTGTTTTTT
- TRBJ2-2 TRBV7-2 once CASSLEGSRGGELFF TGTGCCAGCAGCTTAGAAGGTTCCAGGGGCGGGGAGCTGTTTTTT
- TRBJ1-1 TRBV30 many CAWTKGFNTEAFF TGTGCCTGGACGAAAGGCTTTAACACTGAAGCTTTCTTT
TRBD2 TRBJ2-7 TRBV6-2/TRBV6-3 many CASGLHSGSYEQYF TGTGCCAGCGGACTGCATAGCGGGAGCTACGAGCAGTACTTC
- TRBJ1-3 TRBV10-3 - CAISRQSLSGNTIYF TGTGCCATCAGTCGACAGAGCCTCTCTGGAAACACCATATATTTT
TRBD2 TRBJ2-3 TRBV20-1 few CSARDSGRAFTDTQYF TGCAGTGCTAGAGATAGCGGGAGGGCCTTTACAGATACGCAGTATTTT
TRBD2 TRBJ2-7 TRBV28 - CASSYRGTSGYEQYF TGTGCCAGCAGTTACCGAGGGACTAGCGGCTACGAGCAGTACTTC
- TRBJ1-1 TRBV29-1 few CSVEEQQNTEAFF TGCAGCGTTGAAGAACAGCAGAACACTGAAGCTTTCTTT
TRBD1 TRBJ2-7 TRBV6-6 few CASSYRDRGVRSSYEQYF TGTGCCAGCAGTTACCGGGACAGGGGAGTTCGGAGCTCCTACGAGCAGTACTTC
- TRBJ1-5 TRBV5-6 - CASSFMGKMSNQPQHF TGTGCCAGCAGCTTCATGGGGAAGATGAGCAATCAGCCCCAGCATTTT
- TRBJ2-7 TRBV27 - CASSLRQFYEQYF TGTGCCAGCAGTTTAAGACAGTTCTACGAGCAGTACTTC
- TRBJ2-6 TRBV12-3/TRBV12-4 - CASSSVIGIISGANVLTF TGTGCCAGCAGTTCGGTTATCGGGATAATCTCTGGGGCCAACGTCCTGACTTTC
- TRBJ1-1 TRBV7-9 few CASSLVGSPEAFF TGTGCCAGCAGCTTAGTGGGATCCCCAGAAGCTTTCTTT
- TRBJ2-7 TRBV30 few CAWSRHLSRSYEQYF TGTGCCTGGAGTAGACATCTCTCCAGGAGCTACGAGCAGTACTTC
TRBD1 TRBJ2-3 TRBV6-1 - CASSPVWDSASPDTQYF TGTGCCAGCAGCCCCGTGTGGGACAGCGCGAGCCCAGATACGCAGTATTTT
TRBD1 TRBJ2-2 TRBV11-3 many CASSGRGRNGELFF TGTGCCAGCAGCGGCAGGGGGCGAAACGGGGAGCTGTTTTTT
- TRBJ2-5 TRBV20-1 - CSARGIGVRETQYF TGCAGTGCTAGAGGGATTGGCGTTCGGGAGACCCAGTACTTC
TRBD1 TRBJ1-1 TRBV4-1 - CASSQVEQGANAFF TGCGCCAGCAGCCAAGTAGAACAGGGGGCGAACGCTTTCTTT
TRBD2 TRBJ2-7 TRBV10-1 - CASSETSGSSEQYF TGCGCCAGCAGTGAGACTAGCGGGAGTAGTGAGCAGTACTTC
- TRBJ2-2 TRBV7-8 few CASSWGAGSTGELFF TGTGCCAGCAGCTGGGGGGCGGGATCCACCGGGGAGCTGTTTTTT
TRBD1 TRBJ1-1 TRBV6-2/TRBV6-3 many CASSYFQGVNTEAFF TGTGCCAGCAGTTACTTTCAGGGGGTGAACACTGAAGCTTTCTTT
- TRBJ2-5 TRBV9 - CASSVADYQETQYF TGTGCCAGCAGCGTAGCGGATTACCAAGAGACCCAGTACTTC
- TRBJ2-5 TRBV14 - CASSQDTGFQETQYF TGTGCCAGCAGCCAAGACACAGGATTCCAAGAGACCCAGTACTTC
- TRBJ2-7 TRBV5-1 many CASSLRAALALTSYEQYF TGCGCCAGCAGCTTGAGGGCGGCCTTAGCACTTACCTCCTACGAGCAGTACTTC
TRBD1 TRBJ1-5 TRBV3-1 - CASSQGQYNQPQHF TGTGCCAGCAGCCAGGGACAGTACAATCAGCCCCAGCATTTT
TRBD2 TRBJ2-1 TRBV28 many CASSLPAGGISNEQFF TGTGCCAGCAGTTTACCGGCGGGAGGGATTTCCAATGAGCAGTTCTTC
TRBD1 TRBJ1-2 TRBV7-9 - CASSHRDRGHGYTF TGTGCCAGCAGCCACCGGGACAGGGGGCATGGCTACACCTTC
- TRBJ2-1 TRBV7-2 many CASSLGWLEQFF TGTGCCAGCAGCTTAGGGTGGTTGGAGCAGTTCTTC
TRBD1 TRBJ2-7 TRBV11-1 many CASSPRPRTGGYEQYF TGTGCCAGCAGCCCACGCCCACGGACAGGGGGCTACGAGCAGTACTTC
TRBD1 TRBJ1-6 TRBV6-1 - CAVRDSYSPLHF TGTGCAGTCCGGGACAGTTATTCACCCCTCCACTTT
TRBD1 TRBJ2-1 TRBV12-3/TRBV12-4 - CASSFWDRGLNEQFF TGTGCCAGCAGTTTTTGGGACAGGGGACTAAATGAGCAGTTCTTC
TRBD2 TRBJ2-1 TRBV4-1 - CASSQASGRTYNEQFF TGCGCCAGCAGCCAAGCAAGCGGGAGAACCTACAATGAGCAGTTCTTC
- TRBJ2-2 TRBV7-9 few CASSPQRAIGELFF TGTGCCAGCAGTCCACAGCGGGCGATCGGGGAGCTGTTTTTT
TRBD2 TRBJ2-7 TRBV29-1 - CSVRKTSGIYEQYF TGCAGCGTAAGAAAGACTAGCGGAATCTACGAGCAGTACTTC
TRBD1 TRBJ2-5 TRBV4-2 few CASSQEQGARETQYF TGTGCCAGCAGCCAAGAACAGGGGGCACGAGAGACCCAGTACTTC
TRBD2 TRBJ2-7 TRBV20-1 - CSAREPSGRAPAYEQHF TGCAGTGCTAGAGAGCCTAGCGGGAGGGCCCCTGCCTACGAGCAGCACTTC
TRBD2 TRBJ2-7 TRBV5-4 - CASSEAGLAETYEQYF TGTGCCAGCAGCGAAGCGGGACTAGCGGAAACCTACGAGCAGTACTTC
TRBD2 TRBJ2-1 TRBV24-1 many CATRLAGGEQFF TGTGCCACCAGACTAGCGGGAGGTGAGCAGTTCTTC
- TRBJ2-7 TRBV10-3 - CAISESGEGYEQYF TGTGCCATCAGTGAGTCTGGAGAGGGCTACGAGCAGTACTTC
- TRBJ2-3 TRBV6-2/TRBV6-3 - CASSSSLGRITDTQYF TGTGCCAGCAGCTCCTCGCTAGGACGGATCACAGATACGCAGTATTTT
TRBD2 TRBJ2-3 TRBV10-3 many CAISDLGLAGVRDTQYF TGTGCCATCAGTGACCTGGGACTAGCGGGAGTCAGAGATACGCAGTATTTT